A single sample gave rise to the 3 T cell receptor beta chains below, sequenced in a study of blood T cell repertoires in COVID-19. The protocol was immunoSEQ multiplex PCR, while the TCRdb copy is restricted to in-frame clones and leaves out a portion. The sample has around 130,000 clones; about 80% are singletons. What was sequenced was peripheral blood. The source of these receptors is a human donor in a cohort sampled during active COVID-19.

J is TRBJ2-3 and V is TRBV5-1; 7 nucleotides match TRBD2. Trimming at V came to 4 bases and at J to 0 bases, leaving 14 bases not matched to a gene. This CDR3 region has 18 residues. Per the germline V gene, CDR1 is SGHRS and CDR2 is YFSETQ. CDR3 sequence reads: CASSPAGLAVLSTDTQYF. The DNA of the CDR3 is TGCGCCAGCAGCCCGGCCGGTCTAGCGGTGCTTAGCACAGATACGCAGTATTTT.

The chain uses TRBV5-1 and TRBJ2-7; possible D gene TRBD2, 6 bases. V lost 3 bases and J 0 bases, leaving 13 bases between the germline ends. CDR1 and CDR2 from the germline V gene are SGHRS and YFSETQ. This CDR3 comprises 15 residues. The CDR3 region is CASSSGLQPSYEQYF. The CDR3 region has the DNA TGCGCCAGCAGCTCCGGACTACAACCCTCCTACGAGCAGTACTTC.

This chain joins TRBV27 and TRBJ1-2; maybe TRBD1 (5 bases). Germline CDR1 reads MNHEY; CDR2 reads SMNVEV (reference sequence). V was pared by 6 bases and J by 10 bases, with 21 bases between. The CDR3 totals 14 residues. The CDR3 reads CASRPNQGFAFYTF. CDR3 nucleotides: TGTGCCAGCAGGCCTAACCAGGGATTCGCCTTCTACACCTTC.